This T cell receptor (beta chain) was sequenced during a study of T cells in severe cutaneous drug reactions (dated 2019 in TCRdb). Regarding the complete study: Patients were recruited between the early 2010s and the late 2010s from Taiwan, Thailand and a European registry network. The Naranjo algorithm and the ALDEN drug causality algorithm were used to assign the culprit drug. Libraries used iRepertoire multiplex PCR; authors cited a comparison showing similar capture of abundant clonotypes across iRepertoire and 5' RACE methods with or without UMI. Bulk TCR sequencing was combined with single-cell sequencing, quantitative PCR validation, functional assays and transgenic mouse experiments. Biological samples, such as blister fluids/cells and PBMC, were collected from patients during the acute or recovery stage. Enrollment was limited to patients whose SJS/TEN or DRESS diagnosis was probable or definite according to RegiSCAR criteria.

From the cysteine through the phenylalanine, the CDR3 covers 14 amino acids. The protein alone is recorded here. Library preparation used the iRepertoire multiplex PCR system with TCR subtype-specific primers for both bulk and single-cell sequencing. Multiplex PCR with primers aimed at the V, D and J gene regions produced the bulk TCR beta libraries. Roughly 100-550 ng of RNA per sample served as input for bulk TCR library preparation. An Illumina MiSeq was used to sequence the bulk TCR beta amplicons. The original pipeline was this. Sample misassignments and low-quality sequencing reads were removed through quality control steps. CDR3 was defined as the amino acids between the V-gene Y[YFLI]C motif and the J-segment [FW]GXGT motif. The IMGT database was followed for TRBV and TRBJ gene assignments and CDR3 clonotypes. TRBV expression in each sample was normalized to the mean of the same gene in PBMC from 40 to 50 healthy donors. TCRdb reanalyzed the reads, keeping one entry per CDR3 protein sequence and omitting DNA. In this record, the V and J calls reflect TCRdb's handling and not the investigators' own analysis. This sample's clone table shows 1,300 to 1,500 distinct CDR3 sequences. The leading ten clones occupy around half of the sample.

The donors whose samples were sequenced had carbamazepine-induced Stevens-Johnson syndrome or toxic epidermal necrolysis (CBZ-SJS/TEN). To search for drug-specific clonotypes, the T cell receptor repertoires of patients with drug-induced severe cutaneous adverse reactions were profiled by next-generation sequencing. The RNA was isolated from either blister cells of skin lesions or peripheral blood mononuclear cells. As to this clonotype: Its specific antigen is unknown.

Study-wide conclusions, independent of this receptor: All seven CBZ-SJS/TEN blister samples contained a public TCRbeta CDR3 (mean approximately 15%), which was undetectable or scarce in tolerant-control and healthy-donor PBMC. CBZ-SJS/TEN patients showed strongly increased TRBV12-4 usage, with averages of approximately 32% in blister cells and approximately 5.2% in PBMC. Whether the public TCR generalizes to SJS/TEN caused by other drugs was noted by the authors as still needing further study.

This TCR was sampled from a human donor with a severe cutaneous adverse drug reaction. This chain joins TRBV12-3 or TRBV12-4 to TRBJ2-5. Sequenced sample: cells from a skin blister. Interpreted using the paper, the cell subset or site label stands for: unsorted cells from skin lesion blisters. CDR3 sequence: CASSLGRYQETQYF.